This TCR beta chain is from a study of CD8+ T cells in alopecia areata. About the study: Recipient mice, approximately 7-11-week-old female C3H/HeJ animals, received skin from roughly 6-13-month-old C3H/HeJ graft donors with spontaneous alopecia. Study-level results: Researchers reported that TCR sharing among patients proved less clear than in mice, possibly HLA-linked. Among the cells sequenced in scalp samples are also the resident alphabeta T cells of normal skin.

The pooled cutaneous lymph node cells were sorted using several markers (CD4, CD8alpha, NKG2D, NKG2ACE and others). This clone has just a few counts. Its matching antigen is unknown. The gene symbols are mouse symbols. The read comes to an end 4 residues before the CDR3 does, leaving the germline J gene to fill in the end. Extraction of RNA preceded its reverse transcription into cDNA, which served as the sequencing template. The protocol was immunoSEQ multiplex PCR, while the TCRdb copy is restricted to in-frame clones and leaves out a portion. This sample comprises 270,000 or so clones, none seen once only. V trimming: 7 bases; J trimming: 4 bases; junction bases outside the gene matches: 2. The CDR3 is 12 amino acids. Germline V gene data show CDR1 as FNHDT and CDR2 as SITEND (reference sequence).

V is TRBV19 and J is TRBJ1-1; 9 nucleotides line up with TRBD1. Sequenced material: CD4+ T cells sorted from a lymph node. The receptor was derived from a C3H/HeJ mouse with alopecia areata. MHC haplotype: H2-k. The sequenced part of the CDR3 DNA is TGTGCCAGCCACAGGGGGCTCACA. Translating it yields CASHRGLT. The entire CDR3 reads CASHRGLTEVFF.